This T cell receptor (beta chain) was profiled in a study of OX40 agonist ivuxolimab in advanced cancers. Study information: Among those treated, three patients had partial responses, one with hepatocellular carcinoma and two with cutaneous melanoma.

The V and J ends lost 5 bases and 2 bases respectively, with 10 bases between them. This CDR3 comprises 13 residues. Germline V gene data show CDR1 as SGHRS and CDR2 as YFSETQ. Here immunoSEQ multiplex PCR was the method, and the copy in TCRdb shows in-frame clones only, minus some. The data show about 70,000 clones, roughly 77% seen once. The clonotype originates from an adult with an advanced solid tumor such as melanoma, head and neck, liver or kidney cancer. The specimen was CD4+ or CD8+ T cells sorted from blood, collected in a trial of the OX40 agonist ivuxolimab. This chain links TRBV5-1 with TRBJ1-2, with no clear D. CDR3 sequence: CASSSDKNYGYTF. For the CDR3, the DNA is TGCGCCAGCAGTTCCGACAAGAACTATGGCTACACCTTC.